One and the same sample provided the 10 T cell receptor beta chains below, sequenced in a study of T cells expressing NK-cell markers. Reprocessing the 5' RACE reads, TCRdb reports a single entry for every CDR3 protein and omits DNA. Here the sample table reports over 350,000 distinct CDR3 sequences. Source material: blood T cells: a sorted CD56 or NKG2C T cell subset, CD4+ or CD8+ T cells, or bulk PBMC T cells (not recorded which). These receptors all stem from a woman aged 45-65 years in good health.

The chain employs TRBV9 and TRBJ2-2. Germline lookup yields CDR1 SGDLS and CDR2 YYNGEE. CDR3 length: 15 residues. The CDR3 sequence is CASSVEVGWTGELFF.

The chain links TRBV7-9 to TRBJ1-3; TCRdb indicates TRBD1, and absent DNA this call remains unverified. CDR1 and CDR2 from the germline V gene are SEHNR and FQNEAQ (reference sequence). The CDR3 covers 18 residues. The chain's CDR3 is CASSPLSGRLSSGNTIYF.

V usage is TRBV12-3 or TRBV12-4 and J usage is TRBJ1-3; as DNA is missing, the TRBD1 call by TCRdb cannot be tested. CDR3 size: 14 residues. CDR3 sequence reads: CASGTGPPRNTIYF.

J is TRBJ1-5 and V is TRBV4-2. This CDR3 has 15 residues. Germline CDR1 LGHNA, CDR2 YNFKEQ. The chain's CDR3 is CASSQELGSNQPQHF.

This chain joins TRBV5-1 and TRBJ2-3; TCRdb's D gene call, TRBD1, goes unchecked for lack of DNA. The germline gives CDR1 SGHRS, CDR2 YFSETQ. This CDR3 is 16 amino acids long. CDR3 loop: CASSLVGGAMADTQYF.

This chain uses TRBV27 with TRBJ2-7. Germline values: CDR1 MNHEY, CDR2 SMNVEV (reference sequence). The CDR3 is 12 residues long. The CDR3 sequence is CASRGGLYEQYF.

The rearrangement joins TRBV12-3 or TRBV12-4 to TRBJ2-3. CDR3 length: 15 amino acids. The chain's CDR3 is CASSFGLPRTDTQYF.

The V call is TRBV6-5, the J call TRBJ1-4; TCRdb's D gene call, TRBD1, goes unchecked for lack of DNA. Germline lookup yields CDR1 MNHEY and CDR2 SVGAGI. The CDR3 extends over 12 amino acids. The chain's CDR3 is CASKTGGGKLFF.

The chain has TRBV5-1 and TRBJ2-2; as DNA is missing, the TRBD1 call by TCRdb cannot be tested. Germline V lookup: CDR1 SGHRS, CDR2 YFSETQ. The CDR3 totals 17 residues. The CDR3 sequence: CASSEGPRQAITGELFF.

The chain is built from TRBV12-3 or TRBV12-4 and TRBJ2-1; TCRdb names TRBD2, which stays unverified in the absence of DNA. The CDR3 consists of 16 residues. CDR3 sequence reads: CASRQTGTSGSSEQFF.